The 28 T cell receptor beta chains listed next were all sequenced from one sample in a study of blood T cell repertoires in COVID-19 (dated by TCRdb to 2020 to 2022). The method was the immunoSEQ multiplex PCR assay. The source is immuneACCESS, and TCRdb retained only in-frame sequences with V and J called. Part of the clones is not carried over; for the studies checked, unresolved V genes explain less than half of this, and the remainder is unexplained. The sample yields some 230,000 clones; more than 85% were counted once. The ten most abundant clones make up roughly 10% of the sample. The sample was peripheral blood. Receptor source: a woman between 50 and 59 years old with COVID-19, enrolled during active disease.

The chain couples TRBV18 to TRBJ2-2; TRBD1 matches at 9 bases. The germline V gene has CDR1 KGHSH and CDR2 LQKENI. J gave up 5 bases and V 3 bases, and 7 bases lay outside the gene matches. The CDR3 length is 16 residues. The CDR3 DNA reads TGTGCCAGCTCACCGGCCGGGACAGGGAGGACCGGGGAGCTGTTTTTT. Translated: CASSPAGTGRTGELFF.

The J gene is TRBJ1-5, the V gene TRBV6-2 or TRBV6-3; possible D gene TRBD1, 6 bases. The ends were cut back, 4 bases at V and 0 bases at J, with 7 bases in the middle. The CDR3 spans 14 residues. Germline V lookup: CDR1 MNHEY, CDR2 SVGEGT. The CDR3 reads CASSWGLSNQPQHF. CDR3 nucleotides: TGTGCCAGCAGTTGGGGGCTTAGCAATCAGCCCCAGCATTTT.

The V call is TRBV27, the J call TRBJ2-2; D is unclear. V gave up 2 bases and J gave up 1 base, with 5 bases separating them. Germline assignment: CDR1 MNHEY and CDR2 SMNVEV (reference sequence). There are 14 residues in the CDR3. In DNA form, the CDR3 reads TGTGCCAGCAGTTTAGGCAGGAACACCGGGGAGCTGTTTTTT. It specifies CASSLGRNTGELFF.

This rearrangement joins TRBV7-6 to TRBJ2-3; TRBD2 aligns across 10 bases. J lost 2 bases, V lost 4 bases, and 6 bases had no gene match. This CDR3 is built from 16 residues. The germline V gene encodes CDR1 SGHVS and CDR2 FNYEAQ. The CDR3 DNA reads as TGTGCCAGCAGCTCGCTAGCGGGGGCCTTCACAGATACGCAGTATTTT. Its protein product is CASSSLAGAFTDTQYF.

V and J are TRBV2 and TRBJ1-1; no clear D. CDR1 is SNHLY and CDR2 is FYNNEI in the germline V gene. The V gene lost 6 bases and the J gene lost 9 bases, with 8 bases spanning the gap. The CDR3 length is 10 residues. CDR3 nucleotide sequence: TGTGCCAGCAGAGAGGGAAAAGCTTTCTTT. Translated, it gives CASREGKAFF.

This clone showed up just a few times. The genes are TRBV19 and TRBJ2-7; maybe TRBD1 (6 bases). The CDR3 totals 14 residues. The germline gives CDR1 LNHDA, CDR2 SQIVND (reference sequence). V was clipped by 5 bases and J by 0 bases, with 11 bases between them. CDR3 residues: CASSPGTPSYEQYF. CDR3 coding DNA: TGTGCCAGTAGTCCCGGGACACCCTCCTACGAGCAGTACTTC.

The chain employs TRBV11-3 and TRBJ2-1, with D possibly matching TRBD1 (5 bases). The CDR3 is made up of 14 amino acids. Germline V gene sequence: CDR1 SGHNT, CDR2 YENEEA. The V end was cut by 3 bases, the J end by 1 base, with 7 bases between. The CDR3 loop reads CASSLTASYNEQFF. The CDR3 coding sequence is TGTGCCAGCAGCTTGACAGCATCCTACAATGAGCAGTTCTTC.

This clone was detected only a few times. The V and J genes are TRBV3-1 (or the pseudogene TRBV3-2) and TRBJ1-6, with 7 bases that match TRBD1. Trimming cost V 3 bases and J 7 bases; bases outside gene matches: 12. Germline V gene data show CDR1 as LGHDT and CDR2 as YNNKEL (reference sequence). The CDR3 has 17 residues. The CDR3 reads CASSHLPRQGWNSPLHF. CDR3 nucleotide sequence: TGTGCCAGCAGCCATCTTCCCCGACAGGGATGGAATTCACCCCTCCACTTT.

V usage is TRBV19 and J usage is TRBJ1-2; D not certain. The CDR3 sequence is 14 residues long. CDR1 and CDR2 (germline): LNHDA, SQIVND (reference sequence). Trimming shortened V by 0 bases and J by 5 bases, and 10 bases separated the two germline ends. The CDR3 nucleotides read TGTGCCAGTAGTATAGATGCAGGCCTTTATGGCTACACCTTC. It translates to CASSIDAGLYGYTF.

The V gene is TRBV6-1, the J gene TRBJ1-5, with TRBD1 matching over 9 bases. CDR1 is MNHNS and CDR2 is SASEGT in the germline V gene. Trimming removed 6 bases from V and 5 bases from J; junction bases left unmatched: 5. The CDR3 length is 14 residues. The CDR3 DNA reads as TGTGCCAGCAGAATGGGACAGGGAGATCAGCCCCAGCATTTT. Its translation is CASRMGQGDQPQHF.

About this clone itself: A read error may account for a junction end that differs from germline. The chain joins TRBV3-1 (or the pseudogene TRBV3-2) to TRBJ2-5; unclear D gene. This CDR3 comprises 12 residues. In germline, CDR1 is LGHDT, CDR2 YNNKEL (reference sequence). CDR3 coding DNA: TGTGCCAGCAGCCAAGATCCTTCTAGAAAGGACTTC. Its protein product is CASSQDPSRKDF.

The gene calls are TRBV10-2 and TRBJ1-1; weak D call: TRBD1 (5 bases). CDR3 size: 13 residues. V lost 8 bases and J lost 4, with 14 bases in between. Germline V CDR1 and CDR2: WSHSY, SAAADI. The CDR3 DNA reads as TGCGCCAGCCTAAACCAGGGAGGCACTGAAGCTTTCTTT. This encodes CASLNQGGTEAFF.

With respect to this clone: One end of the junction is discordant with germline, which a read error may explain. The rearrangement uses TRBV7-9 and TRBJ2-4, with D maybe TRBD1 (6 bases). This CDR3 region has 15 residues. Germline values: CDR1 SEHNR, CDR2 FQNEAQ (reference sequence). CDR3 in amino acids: CASSPASTGTKNMTF. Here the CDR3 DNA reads TGTGCCAGCAGCCCCGCCTCAACCGGGACAAAAAATATGACTTTC.

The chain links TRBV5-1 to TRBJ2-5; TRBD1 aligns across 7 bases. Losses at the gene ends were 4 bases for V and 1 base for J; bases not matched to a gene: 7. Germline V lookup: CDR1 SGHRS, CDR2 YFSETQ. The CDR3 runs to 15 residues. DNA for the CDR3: TGCGCCAGCAGCCCGGGACAGCCTATCCAAGAGACCCAGTACTTC. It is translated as CASSPGQPIQETQYF.

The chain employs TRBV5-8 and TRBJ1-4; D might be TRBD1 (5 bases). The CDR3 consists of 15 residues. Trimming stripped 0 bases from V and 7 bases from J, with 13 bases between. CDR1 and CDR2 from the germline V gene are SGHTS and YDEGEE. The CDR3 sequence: CASSLGQNIREKLFF. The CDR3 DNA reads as TGTGCCAGCAGCTTGGGACAGAACATACGTGAAAAACTGTTTTTT.

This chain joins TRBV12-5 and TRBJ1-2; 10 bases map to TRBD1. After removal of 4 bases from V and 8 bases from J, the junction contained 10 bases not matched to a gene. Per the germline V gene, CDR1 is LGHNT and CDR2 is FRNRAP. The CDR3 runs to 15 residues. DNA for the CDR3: TGTGCTAGTGGTTCCTCGGGACAGGGGTTGGGCGGCTACACCTTC. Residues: CASGSSGQGLGGYTF.

DNA for the CDR3: TGTGCCAGCAGCTTAGATGCGATCCTGAAAACAGATACGCAGTATTTT. As protein: CASSLDAILKTDTQYF. The chain has TRBV11-3 and TRBJ2-3; no clear D. CDR3 length: 16 residues. V dropped 0 bases and J dropped 3 bases, with 13 bases sitting between them. From germline, CDR1 is SGHNT and CDR2 YENEEA.

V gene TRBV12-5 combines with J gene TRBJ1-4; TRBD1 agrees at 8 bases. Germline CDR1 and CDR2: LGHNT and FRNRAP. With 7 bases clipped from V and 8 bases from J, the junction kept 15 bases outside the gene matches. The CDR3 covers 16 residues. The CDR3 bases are TGTGCTAGTGCCGCGATGATGACAGGGGTGAGGGAAAAACTGTTTTTT. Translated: CASAAMMTGVREKLFF.

The CDR3 bases are TGTGCCAGTAGCCAGCAGGGGCACAATTCACCCCTCCACTTT. This codes for CASSQQGHNSPLHF. V is TRBV19 and J is TRBJ1-6, with D tentatively TRBD1 (6 bases). The CDR3 covers 14 residues. With 6 bases removed from V and 7 bases from J, the gap between germline ends came to 13 bases. The V gene's germline CDR1 is LNHDA and CDR2 SQIVND (reference sequence). The whole variable domain, remainder taken from reference TRBV19 and TRBJ1-6, is DGGITQSPKYLFRKEGQNVTLSCEQNLNHDAMYWYRQDPGQGLRLIYYSQIVNDFQKGDIAEGYSVSREKKESFPLTVTSAQKNPTAFYLCASSQQGHNSPLHFGNGTRLTVT.

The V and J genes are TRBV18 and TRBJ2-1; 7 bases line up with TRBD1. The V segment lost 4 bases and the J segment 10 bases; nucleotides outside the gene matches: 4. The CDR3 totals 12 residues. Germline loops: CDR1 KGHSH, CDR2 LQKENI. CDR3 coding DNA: TGTGCCAGCTCACTTGGGACAGACGAGCAGTTCTTC. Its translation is CASSLGTDEQFF.

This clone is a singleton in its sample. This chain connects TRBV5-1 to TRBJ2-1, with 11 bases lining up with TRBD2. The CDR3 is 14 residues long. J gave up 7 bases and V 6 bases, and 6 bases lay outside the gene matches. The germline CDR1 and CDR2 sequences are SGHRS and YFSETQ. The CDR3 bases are TGCGCCAGCATGGGACTAGCGGAAAGAAATGAGCAGTTCTTC. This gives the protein CASMGLAERNEQFF.

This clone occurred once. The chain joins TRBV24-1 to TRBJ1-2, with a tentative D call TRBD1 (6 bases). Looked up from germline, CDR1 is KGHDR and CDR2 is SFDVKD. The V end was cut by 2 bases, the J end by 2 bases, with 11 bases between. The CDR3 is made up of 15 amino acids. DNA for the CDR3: TGTGCCACCAGTGATTCAGGGGTAGCCAACTATGGCTACACCTTC. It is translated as CATSDSGVANYGYTF.

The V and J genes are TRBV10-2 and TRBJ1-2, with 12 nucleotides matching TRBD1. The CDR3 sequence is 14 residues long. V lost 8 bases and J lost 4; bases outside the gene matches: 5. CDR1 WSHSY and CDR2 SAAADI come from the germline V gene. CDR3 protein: CASAPGQGAYGYTF. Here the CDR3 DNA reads TGCGCCAGCGCCCCGGGACAGGGGGCCTATGGCTACACCTTC.

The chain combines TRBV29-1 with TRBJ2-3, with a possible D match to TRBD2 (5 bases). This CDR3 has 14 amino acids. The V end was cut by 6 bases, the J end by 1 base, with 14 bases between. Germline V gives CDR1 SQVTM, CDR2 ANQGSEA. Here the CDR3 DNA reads TGCAGCGTCCGAACTAGGATGGGCACAGATACGCAGTATTTT. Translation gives CSVRTRMGTDTQYF.

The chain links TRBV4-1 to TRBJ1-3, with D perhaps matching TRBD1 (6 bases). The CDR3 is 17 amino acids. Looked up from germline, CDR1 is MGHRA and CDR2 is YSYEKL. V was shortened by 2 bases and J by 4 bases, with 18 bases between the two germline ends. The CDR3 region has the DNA TGCGCCAGCAGCCAATCCCCGGGGGGCCCCCTCGGAAACACCATATATTTT. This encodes CASSQSPGGPLGNTIYF.

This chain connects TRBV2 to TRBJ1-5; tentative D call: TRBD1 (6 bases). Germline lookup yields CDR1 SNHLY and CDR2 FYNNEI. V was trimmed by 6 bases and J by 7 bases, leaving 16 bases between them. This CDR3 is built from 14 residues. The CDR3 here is CASRFTAGAQPQHF. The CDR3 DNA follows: TGTGCCAGCAGATTTACCGCGGGGGCCCAGCCCCAGCATTTT.

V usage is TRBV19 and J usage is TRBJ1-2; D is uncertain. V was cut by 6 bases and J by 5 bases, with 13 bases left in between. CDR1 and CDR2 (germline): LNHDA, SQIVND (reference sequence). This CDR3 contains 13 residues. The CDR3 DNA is TGTGCCAGTAGCTTAACAGCTATTTATGGCTACACCTTC. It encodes CASSLTAIYGYTF.

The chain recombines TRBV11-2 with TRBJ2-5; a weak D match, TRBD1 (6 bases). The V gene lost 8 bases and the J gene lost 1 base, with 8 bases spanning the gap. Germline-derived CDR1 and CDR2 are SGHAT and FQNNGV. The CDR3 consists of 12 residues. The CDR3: CASGQSQETQYF. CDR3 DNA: TGTGCCAGCGGACAGTCCCAAGAGACCCAGTACTTC.